These 29 T cell receptor beta chains were sequenced from one sample in a study of shared clonotypes between healthy human individuals. Clones were read by immunoSEQ multiplex PCR, and TCRdb kept only the in-frame ones, dropping some. The data contain 450,000 to 700,000 clones, around 95% of them singletons. CD8 cells regarded as naive lacked CD45RO, were positively chosen for CCR7, and omitted terminally differentiated effector memory CD45RA+ cells. Sequencing used naive CD8+ T cells sorted from blood. These receptors came from a woman aged 25 to 45 in good health.

This chain connects TRBV25-1 to TRBJ2-1, with 11 bases lining up with TRBD2. This CDR3 spans 14 amino acids. V lost 4 bases, J lost 6 bases, and 2 bases stayed unmatched. The germline gives CDR1 MGHDK, CDR2 SYGVNS. The CDR3 here is CASSVAGGPNEQFF. The CDR3 nucleotides are TGTGCCAGCAGTGTAGCGGGAGGGCCCAATGAGCAGTTCTTC.

The rearrangement links TRBV28 to TRBJ2-5; D may be TRBD1 (6 bases). Trimming removed 8 bases at V and 7 bases at J, with 11 bases between. The germline gives CDR1 MDHEN, CDR2 SYDVKM. This CDR3 is built from 11 residues. The CDR3 coding sequence is TGTGCCAGCCGGGGCAGGGGGACCCAGTACTTC. Translation gives CASRGRGTQYF. Full variable domain (remainder filled in from reference TRBV28 and TRBJ2-5): DVKVTQSSRYLVKRTGEKVFLECVQDMDHENMFWYRQDPGLGLRLIYFSYDVKMKEKGDIPEGYSVSREKKERFSLILESASTNQTSMYLCASRGRGTQYFGPGTRLLVL.

This chain connects TRBV9 to TRBJ2-1; D gene ambiguous. Germline V gene data show CDR1 as SGDLS and CDR2 as YYNGEE. The V end lost 4 bases, the J end lost 10 bases, and 9 bases lay between the germline ends. CDR3 length: 11 residues. The CDR3 region is CASSLQEEQFF. CDR3 DNA: TGTGCCAGCAGCCTCCAGGAGGAGCAGTTCTTC.

V is TRBV6-5 and J is TRBJ2-5; D tentatively reads TRBD1 or TRBD2 (5 bases each). Judging by the DNA end, TRBJ2-7 fits better; the J call may be wrong. This CDR3 region has 15 residues. The germline gives CDR1 MNHEY, CDR2 SVGAGI. Here the CDR3 reads CASSYSSGPSYEQYF. DNA for the CDR3: TGTGCCAGCAGTTACTCGTCGGGACCTTCCTACGAGCAGTACTTC.

The CDR3 region has the DNA TGCGCCAGCAGCCAAGAATTTACGGATACCTACGAGCAGTACTTC. Its protein is CASSQEFTDTYEQYF. The chain has TRBV4-1 and TRBJ2-7, with D unresolved. Trimming removed 0 bases from V and 2 bases from J, with 11 bases in between. This CDR3 comprises 15 residues. Per the germline V gene, CDR1 is MGHRA and CDR2 is YSYEKL.

DNA of the CDR3: TGTGCCAGCAGTTTATTGGCCGGGACTAGGATCCATGAGCAGTTCTTC. This sequence encodes CASSLLAGTRIHEQFF. V usage is TRBV27 and J usage is TRBJ2-1; 8 bases are a match to TRBD2. The CDR3 loop spans 16 amino acids. Trimming took 1 base from V and 8 from J; bases not matched to a gene: 10. CDR1 and CDR2 (germline): MNHEY, SMNVEV (reference sequence).

This clone has only one observation. The V call is TRBV11-3, the J call TRBJ1-5, with D possibly matching TRBD1 (6 bases). Between the trimmed V and J ends, which lost 1 base and 0 bases, there was a span of 10 bases. The CDR3 has 16 residues. In germline, CDR1 is SGHNT, CDR2 YENEEA. CDR3 sequence (DNA): TGTGCCAGCAGCTTAGCGCAGGGGTTTAGCAATCAGCCCCAGCATTTT. Translation gives CASSLAQGFSNQPQHF.

The CDR3 loop reads CASSLIAGSGSIEQFF. CDR3 bases: TGTGCCAGCAGTTTAATCGCCGGTAGCGGGAGTATTGAGCAGTTCTTC. V gene TRBV28 combines with J gene TRBJ2-1, with TRBD2 identical over 9 bases. Germline assignment: CDR1 MDHEN and CDR2 SYDVKM. Unmatched junction bases numbered 11, after V lost 2 bases and J lost 9 bases. The CDR3 length is 16 residues.

CDR3 in amino acids: CASSQGLHGTQYF. The CDR3 coding sequence is TGTGCCAGCAGCCAGGGACTACACGGGACCCAGTACTTC. The genes are TRBV27 and TRBJ2-5, with 7 nucleotides matching TRBD2. The CDR3 consists of 13 residues. CDR1 and CDR2 from the germline V gene are MNHEY and SMNVEV (reference sequence). Trimming cost V 6 bases and J 7 bases; bases outside gene matches: 8.

The rearrangement uses TRBV7-8 and TRBJ1-2; D ambiguous. The CDR3 consists of 11 residues. With 5 bases removed from V and 7 bases from J, the gap between germline ends came to 8 bases. The germline V gene has CDR1 SGHVS and CDR2 FQNEAQ. The DNA for the CDR3 is TGTGCCAGCAGCGGAGCTGGTGGCTACACCTTC. It encodes CASSGAGGYTF.

The chain couples TRBV27 to TRBJ2-7, with D maybe TRBD2 (7 bases). This CDR3 is 16 amino acids long. The germline CDR1 and CDR2 sequences are MNHEY and SMNVEV (reference sequence). Trimming pared 2 bases from V and 5 bases from J, leaving 19 bases between. The CDR3 sequence is CASSLRGAHVLNEQYF. In nucleotides, the CDR3 is TGTGCCAGCAGTTTACGGGGGGCGCATGTTCTGAACGAGCAGTACTTC.

The chain carries TRBV21-1 and TRBJ1-5. TRBV21-1 is marked as a pseudogene. The CDR3 is 16 residues long. The CDR3 region is CASSKPPDHSNQPQHF. The CDR3 DNA reads TGTGCCAGCAGCAAACCCCCGGACCATAGCAATCAGCCCCAGCATTTT.

This clone is a singleton in its sample. V and J are TRBV6-5 and TRBJ2-7; D is possibly TRBD2 (6 bases). This CDR3 spans 15 amino acids. Germline CDR1 reads MNHEY; CDR2 reads SVGAGI. The ends were cut back, 2 bases at V and 5 bases at J, with 16 bases in the middle. CDR3 loop: CASSYDGGNPHEQYF. CDR3 bases: TGTGCCAGCAGTTACGATGGCGGGAATCCTCACGAGCAGTACTTC.

This chain uses TRBV27 with TRBJ2-1; D is unclear. CDR1 and CDR2 from the germline V gene are MNHEY and SMNVEV (reference sequence). The CDR3 length is 13 residues. V lost 6 bases and J 3 bases, leaving 9 bases between the germline ends. The CDR3 protein is CASRTVNYNEQFF. CDR3 DNA: TGTGCCAGCAGGACGGTGAACTACAATGAGCAGTTCTTC.

The rearrangement joins TRBV4-1 to TRBJ2-3, with unresolved D. Deletions cut 4 bases from V and 2 bases from J, with 22 bases between. The germline CDR1 and CDR2 sequences are MGHRA and YSYEKL. The CDR3 length is 18 residues. The CDR3 nucleotides read TGCGCCAGCAGCCCCCCGATGGGGATAAGCCGGAACACAGATACGCAGTATTTT. This encodes CASSPPMGISRNTDTQYF.

CDR3 sequence reads: CASRPDRASPDTQYF. CDR3 nucleotide sequence: TGTGCCAGCAGACCTGACAGGGCCTCCCCAGATACGCAGTATTTT. The J gene is TRBJ2-3, the V gene TRBV6-5, with 7 bases lining up with TRBD1. Looked up from germline, CDR1 is MNHEY and CDR2 is SVGAGI. The CDR3 length is 15 residues. V dropped 6 bases and J dropped 4; count of bases not matched to a gene: 10.

This clone was detected once. The genes are TRBV20-1 and TRBJ2-7; D is unresolved. In germline, CDR1 is DFQATT, CDR2 SNEGSKA (reference sequence). This CDR3 region has 9 residues. Trimming took 8 bases from V and 4 from J, leaving 6 bases between them. The CDR3 here is CSSGYEQYF. Written as DNA, the CDR3 is TGCAGTTCCGGTTACGAGCAGTACTTC.

The rearrangement links TRBV15 to TRBJ2-5; 9 bases match TRBD2. This CDR3 contains 16 residues. CDR1 is LNHNV, CDR2 YYDKDF, per germline (reference sequence). With 0 bases clipped from V and 1 base from J, the junction kept 3 bases outside the gene matches. The CDR3 coding sequence is TGTGCCACCAGCAGAGACCTGACTAGCGGCCAAGAGACCCAGTACTTC. It encodes CATSRDLTSGQETQYF.

The chain carries TRBV10-2 and TRBJ2-7, with TRBD1 identical over 10 bases. Germline CDR1 and CDR2: WSHSY and SAAADI. The CDR3 extends over 15 amino acids. V trimming: 3 bases; J trimming: 5 bases; junction bases outside the gene matches: 7. This CDR3 is CASSDTGTGVHEQYF. The CDR3 DNA follows: TGCGCCAGCAGTGATACGGGGACAGGGGTCCACGAGCAGTACTTC.

This clone was observed a single time. The chain carries TRBV6-5 and TRBJ1-5; D is ambiguous. Trimming cost V 4 bases and J 0 bases, with 13 bases left between them. Germline CDR1 is MNHEY and CDR2 is SVGAGI. This CDR3 region has 16 residues. The DNA for the CDR3 is TGTGCCAGCAGTTTAAATGTGGGATATAGCAATCAGCCCCAGCATTTT. Its translation is CASSLNVGYSNQPQHF.

This rearrangement joins TRBV29-1 to TRBJ2-1, with TRBD2 matching 10 bases. The CDR3 consists of 15 residues. Germline CDR1 reads SQVTM; CDR2 reads ANQGSEA. The trim removed 0 bases at V and 3 bases at J, leaving 2 bases unmatched. DNA for the CDR3: TGCAGCGTTGAAGACACTAGCGGGAACTACAATGAGCAGTTCTTC. Its translation is CSVEDTSGNYNEQFF.

CDR3 loop: CASTRDELNEQFF. The CDR3 nucleotides read TGTGCCAGCACCAGGGACGAGCTCAATGAGCAGTTCTTC. V usage is TRBV5-6 and J usage is TRBJ2-1; either TRBD1 or TRBD2 may supply D (5 bases each). Trimming took 6 bases from V and 6 from J, leaving 13 bases between them. The germline V gene encodes CDR1 SGHDT and CDR2 YYEEEE. The CDR3 sequence is 13 residues long. Full variable domain (outside the CDR3, taken from reference TRBV5-6 and TRBJ2-1): DAGVTQSPTHLIKTRGQQVTLRCSPKSGHDTVSWYQQALGQGPQFIFQYYEEEERQRGNFPDRFSGHQFPNYSSELNVNALLLGDSALYLCASTRDELNEQFFGPGTRLTVL.

The CDR3 is CASMRVPSHEQYF. CDR3 in DNA: TGTGCCAGCATGCGGGTCCCGAGCCACGAGCAGTACTTC. V gene TRBV6-5 combines with J gene TRBJ2-7; a weak D match, TRBD2 (5 bases). The ends were cut back, 7 bases at V and 5 bases at J, with 15 bases in the middle. Germline values: CDR1 MNHEY, CDR2 SVGAGI. This CDR3 has 13 amino acids.

The genes are TRBV28 and TRBJ2-7; 10 bases match TRBD2. The CDR3 extends over 16 amino acids. J lost 4 bases, V lost 4 bases, and 10 bases had no gene match. Looked up from germline, CDR1 is MDHEN and CDR2 is SYDVKM. CDR3 coding DNA: TGTGCCAGCAGTTCCCCCCTAGCGGGAGTCTCATACGAGCAGTACTTC. Protein sequence: CASSSPLAGVSYEQYF.

The gene calls are TRBV10-3 and TRBJ1-4; 7 nucleotides line up with TRBD1. Losses at the gene ends were 8 bases for V and 4 bases for J; bases not matched to a gene: 7. Germline assignment: CDR1 ENHRY and CDR2 SYGVKD. CDR3 size: 14 residues. The CDR3, as DNA: TGTGCCATCGGGAGTCCAGGGGGTAATGAAAAACTGTTTTTT. Translation gives CAIGSPGGNEKLFF.

The chain links TRBV29-1 to TRBJ2-7; D is unclear. V gave up 4 bases and J gave up 2 bases, with 9 bases separating them. The CDR3 extends over 12 amino acids. CDR1 and CDR2 (germline): SQVTM, ANQGSEA. The CDR3 spells CSVAASAYEQYF. CDR3 nucleotides: TGCAGCGTTGCGGCTAGTGCCTACGAGCAGTACTTC.

The genes are TRBV5-6 and TRBJ2-7; weak D call: TRBD2 (6 bases). CDR1 and CDR2 from the germline V gene are SGHDT and YYEEEE. The ends were cut back, 2 bases at V and 0 bases at J, with 9 bases in the middle. This CDR3 spans 14 amino acids. The CDR3 reads CASSFGGFSYEQYF. The DNA of the CDR3 is TGTGCCAGCAGCTTCGGGGGATTCTCCTACGAGCAGTACTTC.

The chain combines TRBV9 with TRBJ2-1, with unresolved D. The length of the CDR3 is 13 residues. Per germline, CDR1 SGDLS and CDR2 YYNGEE. V was pared by 4 bases and J by 6 bases, with 11 bases between. The CDR3 is CASSPGDANEQFF. Here the CDR3 DNA reads TGTGCCAGCAGCCCTGGTGATGCCAATGAGCAGTTCTTC.

The CDR3 sequence: CASSYYNNEQFF. For the CDR3, the DNA is TGTGCCAGCAGTTACTACAACAATGAGCAGTTCTTC. The chain couples TRBV27 to TRBJ2-1; D gene uncertain. Germline loops: CDR1 MNHEY, CDR2 SMNVEV (reference sequence). CDR3 length: 12 residues. V was trimmed by 4 bases and J by 5 bases, leaving 6 bases between them.